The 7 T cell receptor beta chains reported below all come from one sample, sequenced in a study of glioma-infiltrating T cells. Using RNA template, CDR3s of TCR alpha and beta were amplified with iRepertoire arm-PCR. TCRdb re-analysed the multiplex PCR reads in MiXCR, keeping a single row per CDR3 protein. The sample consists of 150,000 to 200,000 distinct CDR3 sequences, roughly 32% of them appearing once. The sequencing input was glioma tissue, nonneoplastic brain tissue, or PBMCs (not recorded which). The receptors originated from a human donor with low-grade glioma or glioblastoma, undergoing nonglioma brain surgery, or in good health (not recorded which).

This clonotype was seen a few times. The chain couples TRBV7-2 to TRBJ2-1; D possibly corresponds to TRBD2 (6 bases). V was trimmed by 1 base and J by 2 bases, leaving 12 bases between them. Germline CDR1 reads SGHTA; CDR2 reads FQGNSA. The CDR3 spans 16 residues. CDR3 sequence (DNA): TGTGCCAGCAGCTTAGGAGGCGGGAATCCCTACAATGAGCAGTTCTTC. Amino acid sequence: CASSLGGGNPYNEQFF.

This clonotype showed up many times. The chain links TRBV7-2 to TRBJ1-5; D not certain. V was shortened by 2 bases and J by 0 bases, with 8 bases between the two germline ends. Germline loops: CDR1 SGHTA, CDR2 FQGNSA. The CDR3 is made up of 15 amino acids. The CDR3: CASSLSGYSNQPQHF. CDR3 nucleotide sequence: TGTGCCAGCAGCTTATCCGGTTATAGCAATCAGCCCCAGCATTTT. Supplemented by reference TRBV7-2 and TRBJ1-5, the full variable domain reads GAGVSQSPSNKVTEKGKDVELRCDPISGHTALYWYRQSLGQGLEFLIYFQGNSAPDKSGLPSDRFSAERTGGSVSTLTIQRTQQEDSAVYLCASSLSGYSNQPQHFGDGTRLSIL.

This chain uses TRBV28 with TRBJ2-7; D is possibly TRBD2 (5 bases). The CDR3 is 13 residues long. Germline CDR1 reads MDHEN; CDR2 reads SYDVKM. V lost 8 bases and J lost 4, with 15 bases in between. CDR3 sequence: CASYTAGMYEQYF. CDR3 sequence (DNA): TGTGCCAGCTACACGGCGGGCATGTACGAGCAGTACTTC.

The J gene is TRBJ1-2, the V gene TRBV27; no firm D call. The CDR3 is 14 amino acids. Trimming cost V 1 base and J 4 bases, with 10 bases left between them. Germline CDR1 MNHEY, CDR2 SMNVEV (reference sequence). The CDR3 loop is CASSLYRKTYGYTF. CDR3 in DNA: TGTGCCAGCAGTTTATACCGAAAAACCTATGGCTACACCTTC.

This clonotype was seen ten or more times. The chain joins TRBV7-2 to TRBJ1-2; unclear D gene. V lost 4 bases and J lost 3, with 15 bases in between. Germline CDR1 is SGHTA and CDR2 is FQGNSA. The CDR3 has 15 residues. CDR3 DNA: TGTGCCAGCAGCTCTGGACTTCTCGAGCACTATGGCTACACCTTC. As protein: CASSSGLLEHYGYTF.

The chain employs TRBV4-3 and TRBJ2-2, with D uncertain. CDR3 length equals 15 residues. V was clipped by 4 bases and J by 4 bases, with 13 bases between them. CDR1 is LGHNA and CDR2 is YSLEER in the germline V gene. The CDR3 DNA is TGCGCCAGCAGCCGAGCCCAGGCGAGCACCGGGGAGCTGTTTTTT. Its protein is CASSRAQASTGELFF.

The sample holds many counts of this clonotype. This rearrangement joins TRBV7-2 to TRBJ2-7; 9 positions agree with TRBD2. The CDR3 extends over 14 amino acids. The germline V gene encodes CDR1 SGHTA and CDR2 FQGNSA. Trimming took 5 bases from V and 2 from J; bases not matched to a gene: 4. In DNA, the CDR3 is TGTGCCAGCAGCCCGGGACTAGCTCCCTACGAGCAGTACTTC. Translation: CASSPGLAPYEQYF. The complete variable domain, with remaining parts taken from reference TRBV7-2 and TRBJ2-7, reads GAGVSQSPSNKVTEKGKDVELRCDPISGHTALYWYRQSLGQGLEFLIYFQGNSAPDKSGLPSDRFSAERTGGSVSTLTIQRTQQEDSAVYLCASSPGLAPYEQYFGPGTRLTVT.